A single sample is the source of the 31 T cell receptor beta chains below, sequenced in a study of spatial heterogeneity in lung cancer. Noted time point: sample taken at primary tumor resection. Tumor, nontumor lung or frozen PBMC supplied whole RNA, sequenced without sorting. TCRdb processed the 5' RACE reads anew with MiXCR; each CDR3 protein has one entry. The repertoire consists of some 100,000 distinct CDR3 sequences, with 7.5% to 10% occurring once and the leading ten covering 6.9%. Sequencing used PBMCs, obtained at surgery. The receptors shown here come from a male donor with early-stage non-small cell lung cancer.

This chain uses TRBV5-1 with TRBJ1-1; 12 nucleotides line up with TRBD1. The CDR3 has 15 residues. CDR1 SGHRS and CDR2 YFSETQ come from the germline V gene. With 4 bases clipped from V and 5 bases from J, the junction kept 6 bases outside the gene matches. In nucleotides, the CDR3 is TGCGCCAGCAGCACGGGACAGGGGGCGAGGACTGAAGCTTTCTTT. Its translation: CASSTGQGARTEAFF.

The chain combines TRBV15 with TRBJ2-1; no firm D call. Trimming took 0 bases from V and 3 from J, leaving 9 bases between them. This CDR3 is built from 15 residues. Per the germline V gene, CDR1 is LNHNV and CDR2 is YYDKDF (reference sequence). The CDR3 bases are TGTGCCACCAGCAGAGAGCGGTCCTACTACAATGAGCAGTTCTTC. Protein product: CATSRERSYYNEQFF.

This clonotype was observed once. This chain links TRBV12-3 or TRBV12-4 with TRBJ2-3; a possible D gene is TRBD2 (5 bases). The CDR3 covers 15 residues. The ends were cut back, 6 bases at V and 0 bases at J, with 13 bases in the middle. Here the CDR3 reads CASRFSASSTDTQYF. The DNA of the CDR3 is TGTGCCAGCAGATTTAGCGCGTCTAGCACAGATACGCAGTATTTT.

This clonotype appeared many times. V and J are TRBV6-1 and TRBJ1-2; 8 nucleotides agree with TRBD1. The CDR3 runs 17 residues. The V segment lost 3 bases and the J segment 2 bases; nucleotides outside the gene matches: 11. The germline V gene encodes CDR1 MNHNS and CDR2 SASEGT. CDR3 bases: TGTGCCAGCAGTGATTTTTCTGGACAGGGAGGGAACTATGGCTACACCTTC. Its protein product is CASSDFSGQGGNYGYTF.

This clonotype was counted many times. The V and J genes are TRBV20-1 and TRBJ1-5, with TRBD1 matching over 9 bases. The J segment lost 4 bases and the V segment lost 6 bases, leaving 1 base of the junction unmatched. Germline assignment: CDR1 DFQATT and CDR2 SNEGSKA (reference sequence). The CDR3 runs to 12 residues. CDR3 residues: CSAGTGNQPQHF. The CDR3 DNA sequence: TGCAGTGCCGGGACAGGGAATCAGCCCCAGCATTTT.

This chain joins TRBV29-1 and TRBJ1-2, with D tentatively TRBD1 (5 bases). Trimming took 1 base from V and 7 from J, leaving 13 bases between them. The CDR3 spans 13 residues. Germline assignment: CDR1 SQVTM and CDR2 ANQGSEA. The CDR3 DNA reads as TGCAGCGTTGAAGGGGACGGAGTTAGTGGCTACACCTTC. It specifies CSVEGDGVSGYTF.

This clonotype was seen many times. V usage is TRBV10-3 and J usage is TRBJ1-2, with D maybe TRBD1 (5 bases). The CDR3 extends over 12 amino acids. Germline CDR1 ENHRY, CDR2 SYGVKD. The germline V and J ends were trimmed by 4 bases and 5 bases, with 8 bases remaining between them. CDR3 in amino acids: CAISADTYGYTF. The CDR3 DNA sequence: TGTGCCATCAGTGCGGACACTTATGGCTACACCTTC.

This clonotype was observed a few times. The gene calls are TRBV12-3 or TRBV12-4 and TRBJ2-3; D might be TRBD1 (5 bases). This CDR3 spans 15 amino acids. V gave up 5 bases and J gave up 5 bases, with 17 bases separating them. CDR3 DNA: TGTGCCAGCAGTCCATCTAGATGGGGCAGAGATACGCAGTATTTT. Translation gives CASSPSRWGRDTQYF.

This clonotype was recorded many times. Here the CDR3 DNA reads TGTGCCAGCTCACCTTCTAGGGGTGACGAGCAGTACTTC. It translates to CASSPSRGDEQYF. This chain links TRBV18 with TRBJ2-7, with D tentatively TRBD1 (5 bases). Germline-derived CDR1 and CDR2 are KGHSH and LQKENI. Trimming cost V 3 bases and J 5 bases, with 11 bases left between them. The CDR3 consists of 13 residues.

The chain carries TRBV6-2 or TRBV6-3 and TRBJ2-1; 11 positions match TRBD2. J lost 0 bases, V lost 11 bases, and 9 bases had no gene match. CDR1 and CDR2 (germline): MNHEY, SVGEGT. This CDR3 has 16 amino acids. This CDR3 is CAVLGLAETSYNEQFF. The CDR3 DNA follows: TGTGCCGTCCTGGGACTAGCGGAAACCTCCTACAATGAGCAGTTCTTC.

This clonotype appeared many times. The chain uses TRBV30 and TRBJ2-4, with D possibly called TRBD1 or TRBD2 (5 bases each). CDR1 and CDR2 (germline): GTSNPN, SVGIG (reference sequence). V shed 6 bases and J shed 8 bases, with 17 bases lying between them. The CDR3 runs 13 residues. The CDR3 here is CACSDGTEDIQYF. DNA for the CDR3: TGTGCCTGCTCGGATGGGACCGAGGACATTCAGTACTTC.

This clonotype was detected a few times. CDR3 residues: CSGGSPGQETQYF. The CDR3 DNA sequence: TGCAGCGGGGGATCACCGGGTCAAGAGACCCAGTACTTC. The chain couples TRBV29-1 to TRBJ2-5; D gene unclear. The CDR3 is 13 amino acids. V was cut by 7 bases and J by 2 bases, with 14 bases left in between. Germline V gene sequence: CDR1 SQVTM, CDR2 ANQGSEA.

This clonotype was counted between two and nine times. V and J are TRBV9 and TRBJ2-1, with no clear D. The germline V gene encodes CDR1 SGDLS and CDR2 YYNGEE. V was trimmed by 0 bases and J by 4 bases, leaving 8 bases between them. The CDR3 covers 14 residues. CDR3 nucleotides: TGTGCCAGCAGCGTAGATACCTGGTACAATGAGCAGTTCTTC. It encodes CASSVDTWYNEQFF.

This clonotype was seen a few times. V is TRBV19 and J is TRBJ2-6; D may be TRBD2 (6 bases). CDR1 and CDR2 (germline): LNHDA, SQIVND (reference sequence). This CDR3 is built from 16 residues. V dropped 5 bases and J dropped 0 bases, with 11 bases sitting between them. CDR3 sequence: CASSPGDGSGANVLTF. The CDR3 region has the DNA TGTGCCAGTAGTCCGGGGGACGGCTCTGGGGCCAACGTCCTGACTTTC.

The chain uses TRBV6-5 and TRBJ2-5, with TRBD2 matching over 8 bases. J was trimmed by 5 bases and V by 0 bases; bases with no gene match: 5. The CDR3 spans 15 residues. The germline CDR1 and CDR2 sequences are MNHEY and SVGAGI. This CDR3 is CASSYSSGSKETQYF. The DNA of the CDR3 is TGTGCCAGCAGTTACTCAAGCGGGAGCAAGGAGACCCAGTACTTC.

This clonotype was seen many times. The chain uses TRBV18 and TRBJ1-1, with TRBD1 matching over 7 bases. V was pared by 3 bases and J by 5 bases, with 6 bases of the junction left unmatched. The V gene's germline CDR1 is KGHSH and CDR2 LQKENI. The CDR3 sequence is 14 residues long. CDR3 protein: CASSPKTGKTEAFF. The CDR3, as DNA: TGTGCCAGCTCACCGAAGACAGGGAAAACTGAAGCTTTCTTT.

The gene calls are TRBV20-1 and TRBJ2-5, with TRBD2 identical over 9 bases. Germline V gene lookup returns CDR1 DFQATT and CDR2 SNEGSKA (reference sequence). V dropped 4 bases and J dropped 3; count of bases not matched to a gene: 9. The CDR3 sequence is 15 residues long. CDR3 bases: TGCAGTGCTAAGGGGGCTAGCGGGGCTGAAGAGACCCAGTACTTC. Residues: CSAKGASGAEETQYF.

Only a few counts were recorded for this clonotype. V gene TRBV7-9 combines with J gene TRBJ2-5; D possibly corresponds to TRBD2 (5 bases). The germline V gene has CDR1 SEHNR and CDR2 FQNEAQ (reference sequence). Trimming removed 5 bases at V and 7 bases at J, with 17 bases between. CDR3 length equals 14 residues. Here the CDR3 reads CASSEGFRLGTQYF. CDR3 coding DNA: TGTGCCAGCAGCGAGGGATTCCGACTTGGGACCCAGTACTTC.

The gene calls are TRBV29-1 and TRBJ2-3, with D unresolved. Deletions cut 4 bases from V and 2 bases from J, with 7 bases between. The CDR3 covers 12 residues. Germline lookup yields CDR1 SQVTM and CDR2 ANQGSEA. The CDR3 sequence: CSVGDLTDTQYF. The CDR3 nucleotides read TGCAGCGTTGGTGACCTCACAGATACGCAGTATTTT.

V usage is TRBV6-2 or TRBV6-3 and J usage is TRBJ2-1, with D perhaps given as TRBD1 or TRBD2 (5 bases each). CDR1 MNHEY and CDR2 SVGEGT come from the germline V gene. V gave up 6 bases and J gave up 6 bases, with 21 bases separating them. The CDR3 totals 16 residues. CDR3: CASSPRSALGVNEQFF. Written as DNA, the CDR3 is TGTGCCAGCAGCCCCCGTAGTGCGTTGGGGGTCAATGAGCAGTTCTTC.

This clonotype has ten or more counts. J is TRBJ2-3 and V is TRBV5-1; D perhaps matches TRBD2 (6 bases). This CDR3 has 13 residues. V lost 2 bases to trimming and J lost 4 bases, with 8 bases between them. Germline V lookup: CDR1 SGHRS, CDR2 YFSETQ. The CDR3 DNA reads as TGCGCCAGCAGCTTTACTAGCCCAGATACGCAGTATTTT. Protein sequence: CASSFTSPDTQYF.

In DNA form, the CDR3 reads TGTGCCAGCCAACAGGGGATGAACACTGAAGCTTTCTTT. Translating gives CASQQGMNTEAFF. The J gene is TRBJ1-1, the V gene TRBV10-3; TRBD1 matches 7 bases. The germline V gene encodes CDR1 ENHRY and CDR2 SYGVKD. Germline trimming cut 10 bases from V and 0 bases from J; bases unmatched to any gene: 5. This CDR3 is 13 amino acids long.

This clonotype has a count of ten or more. An end of the junction does not agree with germline; a read error may underlie this. The V gene is TRBV18, the J gene TRBJ1-4; 11 nucleotides align to TRBD1. The length of the CDR3 is 15 residues. CDR1 and CDR2 from the germline V gene are KGHSH and LQKENI. The CDR3 here is CASSPRTGGDEKLFF. For the CDR3, the DNA is TGTGCCAGCTCCCCACGGACAGGGGGCGATGAAAAACTGTTTTTT.

This clonotype was seen repeatedly, ten times or more. This sequence joins TRBV7-2 and TRBJ1-5, with D possibly being TRBD1 (6 bases). The V end was cut by 5 bases, the J end by 3 bases, with 11 bases between. CDR3 size: 14 residues. Germline-derived CDR1 and CDR2 are SGHTA and FQGNSA. CDR3: CASSQGTANQPQHF. CDR3 nucleotides: TGTGCCAGCAGCCAGGGGACGGCCAATCAGCCCCAGCATTTT. Variable domain in full (rest from reference TRBV7-2 and TRBJ1-5): GAGVSQSPSNKVTEKGKDVELRCDPISGHTALYWYRQSLGQGLEFLIYFQGNSAPDKSGLPSDRFSAERTGGSVSTLTIQRTQQEDSAVYLCASSQGTANQPQHFGDGTRLSIL.

This clonotype was observed at least ten times. This chain uses TRBV29-1 with TRBJ2-3, with D perhaps matching TRBD1 (6 bases). The germline V gene has CDR1 SQVTM and CDR2 ANQGSEA. V gave up 7 bases and J gave up 5 bases, with 13 bases separating them. The CDR3 has 12 residues. The CDR3, as DNA: TGCAGCGGGGGGCCAAGGGAAGATACGCAGTATTTT. Its translation is CSGGPREDTQYF.

This clonotype was counted at least ten times. The rearrangement uses TRBV5-1 and TRBJ2-2; a possible D gene is TRBD2 (6 bases). The CDR3 extends over 13 amino acids. CDR1 is SGHRS, CDR2 YFSETQ, per germline. V was trimmed by 8 bases and J by 6 bases, leaving 14 bases between them. The CDR3 sequence: CASRDSLAGELFF. Here the CDR3 DNA reads TGCGCCAGTCGGGACTCCTTGGCCGGGGAGCTGTTTTTT. Full variable domain (rest looked up from reference TRBV5-1 and TRBJ2-2): KAGVTQTPRYLIKTRGQQVTLSCSPISGHRSVSWYQQTPGQGLQFLFEYFSETQRNKGNFPGRFSGRQFSNSRSEMNVSTLELGDSALYLCASRDSLAGELFFGEGSRLTVL.

V and J are TRBV7-8 and TRBJ2-1, with D possibly TRBD2 on 5 matching bases. V was trimmed by 6 bases and J by 0 bases, leaving 12 bases between them. The CDR3 sequence is 15 residues long. Germline V lookup: CDR1 SGHVS, CDR2 FQNEAQ. In DNA, the CDR3 is TGTGCCAGCAGACGGGGTTGGGGCTCCTACAATGAGCAGTTCTTC. It yields the protein CASRRGWGSYNEQFF.

V usage is TRBV12-3 or TRBV12-4 and J usage is TRBJ1-5, with D unclear. V was cut by 0 bases and J by 7 bases, with 7 bases left in between. CDR3 length: 13 amino acids. The CDR3 region is CASSLASLQPQHF. The CDR3 DNA follows: TGTGCCAGCAGTTTAGCGAGTTTACAGCCCCAGCATTTT.

The genes are TRBV6-2 or TRBV6-3 and TRBJ2-4; TRBD2 matches 7 bases. CDR3 length equals 16 residues. J was trimmed by 4 bases and V by 1 base; bases with no gene match: 7. Germline V gene sequence: CDR1 MNHEY, CDR2 SVGEGT. For the CDR3, the DNA is TGTGCCAGCAGTTACTTTGCGGGAGCGGCGAAAAACATTCAGTACTTC. As protein: CASSYFAGAAKNIQYF.

The gene calls are TRBV6-5 and TRBJ1-2; D is undetermined. CDR1 is MNHEY and CDR2 is SVGAGI in the germline V gene. With 5 bases removed from V and 7 bases from J, the gap between germline ends came to 11 bases. The CDR3 runs to 12 residues. The CDR3 protein is CASSKTHFGYTF. As DNA, the CDR3 is TGTGCCAGCAGTAAGACTCACTTTGGCTACACCTTC.

The chain has TRBV7-2 and TRBJ2-5; D is possibly TRBD2 (6 bases). Per germline, CDR1 SGHTA and CDR2 FQGNSA. The CDR3 consists of 14 residues. The ends were cut back, 4 bases at V and 1 base at J, with 10 bases in the middle. The CDR3 spells CASSWRALQETQYF. Written as DNA, the CDR3 is TGTGCCAGCAGCTGGAGGGCCCTCCAAGAGACCCAGTACTTC. Filled out from reference TRBV7-2 and TRBJ2-5, the complete variable domain reads GAGVSQSPSNKVTEKGKDVELRCDPISGHTALYWYRQSLGQGLEFLIYFQGNSAPDKSGLPSDRFSAERTGGSVSTLTIQRTQQEDSAVYLCASSWRALQETQYFGPGTRLLVL.